This T cell receptor beta chain was recovered during a study of beta chain features in type 1 diabetes. The study reverse transcribed the entire isolated RNA, so it sequenced expressed TCRB transcripts. Sequenced by immunoSEQ multiplex PCR; TCRdb stores in-frame clones only, minus some. The table has hundreds of thousands of clones, approximately 31% seen once; the top ten hold around 0.065%. As concerns this clone: Its specificity is unknown.

The CDR3 is 19 amino acids. Germline V gene data show CDR1 as SGHVS and CDR2 as FQNEAQ. V shed 6 bases, J shed 0 bases, and the junction held 11 bases outside the gene matches. Study results and caveats: The study found that naive, central memory and Treg TCRB repertoires appeared more similar in patients than in healthy donors.

This clonotype was sampled from a young man in good health. V usage is TRBV7-8 and J usage is TRBJ2-3; 14 nucleotides match TRBD2. Input material: naive CD4+ T cells from blood. The CDR3 reads CASRSPGTSGSWSTDTQYF. Here the CDR3 DNA reads TGTGCCAGCAGAAGTCCCGGGACTAGCGGGAGCTGGAGCACAGATACGCAGTATTTT.